This T cell receptor (beta chain) was retrieved from a study of T cells in Graves' hyperthyroidism and ophthalmopathy. Overall study results and limits: Most clonotypes expanded in thyroid above 0.001 were likewise present in blood.

Newly diagnosed hyperthyroidism patients aged 18 to 65 years had disease lasting under 2 months. Criteria for exclusion of patients were uncontrolled infection, other autoimmune disease, pregnancy or lactation. The source of the PBMCs was roughly 10 ml of fresh peripheral blood. Per germline, CDR1 SGDLS and CDR2 YYNGEE. This CDR3 has 13 amino acids. About this clonotype: The antigen remains undetermined. A read error may be the cause here, since a much bigger clone is one base away.

Amplified TCR beta CDR3 regions derived from RNA transcripts. With the HTBI primer set, the TCR CDR3 went through a first round of RT-PCR. TCRdb re-called the multiplex PCR reads with MiXCR, one entry per CDR3 protein. The sample holds about 520,000 distinct CDR3 sequences; around 20% are singletons and the top ten take more than 25%. V and J are TRBV9 and TRBJ1-1; D gene ambiguous. The sample was blood. This receptor was identified in a man aged 18 to 29 with Graves' hyperthyroidism. The CDR3 coding sequence is TGTACCAGCAGCGTAGGTGAGAACACTGAAGCTTTCTTT. Protein: CTSSVGENTEAFF.